This entry describes one T cell receptor beta chain. This CDR3 has 15 residues. Germline V gives CDR1 SGHVS, CDR2 FQNEAQ. V lost 5 bases to trimming and J lost 5 bases; unmatched junction nucleotides: 8. The data derive from a study of blood T cell repertoires in COVID-19. Study overall: COVID-19 samples from acute and convalescent phases originated in the United States, Italy and Spain. T cells, B-cell-depleted T cells, or PBMCs provided the cDNA or gDNA that served as material.

Methods used by the authors: Nucleated cell number was recorded as an estimate derived from reference gene primer amplification. The repertoire was sequenced with immunoSEQ multiplex PCR; TCRdb's copy has only in-frame clones and lacks some. The V and J calls and clone size are taken from that table; D and trimming were inferred from the DNA. Of some 100,000 clones in the sample, roughly 80% are singletons; the top ten hold roughly 18%. The sequence was obtained from a woman aged 55-69 years with acute or convalescent COVID-19. The chain recombines TRBV7-8 with TRBJ1-4, with TRBD1 matching over 7 bases. Sequenced: peripheral blood. The CDR3 DNA reads TGTGCCAGCAGCCCGCGGGACAGAGACAATGAAAAACTGTTTTTT. Amino acids: CASSPRDRDNEKLFF.